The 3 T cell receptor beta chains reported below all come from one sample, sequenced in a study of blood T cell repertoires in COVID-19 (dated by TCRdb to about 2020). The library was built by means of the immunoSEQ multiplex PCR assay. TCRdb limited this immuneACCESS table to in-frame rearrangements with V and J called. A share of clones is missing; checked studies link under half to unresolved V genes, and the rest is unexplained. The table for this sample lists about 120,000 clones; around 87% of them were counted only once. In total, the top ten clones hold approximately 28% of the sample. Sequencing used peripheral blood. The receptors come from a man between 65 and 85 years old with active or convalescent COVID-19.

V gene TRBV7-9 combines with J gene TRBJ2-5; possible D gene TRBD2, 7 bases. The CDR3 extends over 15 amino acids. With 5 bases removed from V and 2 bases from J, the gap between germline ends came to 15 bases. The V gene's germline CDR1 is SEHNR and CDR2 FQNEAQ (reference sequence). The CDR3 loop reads CASSRGAGGQETQYF. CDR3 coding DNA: TGTGCCAGCAGCCGGGGGGCAGGCGGACAAGAGACCCAGTACTTC.

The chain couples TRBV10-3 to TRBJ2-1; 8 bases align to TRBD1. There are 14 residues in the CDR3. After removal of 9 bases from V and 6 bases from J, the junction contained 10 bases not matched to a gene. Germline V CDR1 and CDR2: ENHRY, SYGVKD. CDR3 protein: CAIRKGQGGNEQFF. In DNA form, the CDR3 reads TGTGCCATAAGGAAAGGACAGGGTGGCAATGAGCAGTTCTTC.

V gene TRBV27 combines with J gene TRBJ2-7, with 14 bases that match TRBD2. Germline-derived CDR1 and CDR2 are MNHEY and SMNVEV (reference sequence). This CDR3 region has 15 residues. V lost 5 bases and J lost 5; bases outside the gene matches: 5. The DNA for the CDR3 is TGTGCCAGCAGTGCCTTGGGACTAGCGGGAGACGAGCAGTACTTC. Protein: CASSALGLAGDEQYF.